This T cell receptor (beta chain) emerged from a study of blood T cell repertoires in COVID-19. In the study overall: COVID-19 samples, acute and convalescent, were from the United States, Italy and Spain. T cells, B-cell-depleted T cells, or PBMCs supplied cDNA or gDNA.

Original data processing: Cell counts per sample came from amplifying reference gene primers. The protocol was immunoSEQ multiplex PCR, while the TCRdb copy is restricted to in-frame clones and leaves out a portion. The V and J calls and clone size come from that table; D and trimming were worked out from the DNA. The data show tens of thousands of clones, with around 80% seen just once and roughly 28% held by the top ten. With 4 bases clipped from V and 1 base from J, the junction kept 7 bases outside the gene matches. Per germline, CDR1 LNHDA and CDR2 SQIVND (reference sequence). The CDR3 loop spans 16 amino acids.

Sequences were obtained from peripheral blood. This chain joins TRBV19 and TRBJ1-5; TRBD1 agrees at 7 bases. This receptor was identified in a woman of 80 years or more with acute or convalescent COVID-19. CDR3 nucleotide sequence: TGTGCCAGTAGTACTAGACAGGGTAGGAGCAATCAGCCCCAGCATTTT. It specifies CASSTRQGRSNQPQHF.